This entry concerns a single T cell receptor beta chain. Its antigen remains unidentified. No clone much larger than this one lies a single base away; base qualities are absent. Other DNA sequences in the same sample also yield this CDR3. Libraries were constructed by the immunoSEQ multiplex PCR assay. The multiplex PCR relied on a mix of 60 forward primers for TCR Vbeta segments and 13 reverse primers for TCR Jbeta segments. A multiplex PCR assay on genomic DNA amplified the CDR3 region of rearranged TCR beta genes. Amplified TCR beta libraries were sequenced as 87-base-pair reads on the Illumina HiSeq System. The study's processing was this. A later analysis tallied 75 million to 95 million unique TCR beta chains across the 550 to 850 repertoires, and around 9.9 million of those chains were shared by two or more donors. Raw reads were error-corrected and collapsed into unique sequences with a nearest-neighbor algorithm that merged closely related sequences to remove PCR and sequencing errors. Alignment of CDR3 sequences to IMGT reference sequences was used to assign V, D and J gene segments. For a sequence to be retained, a match of at least six nucleotides was required to both a V gene segment and a J gene segment. Rearrangements were classified as productive when the CDR3 lacked stop codons and remained in frame with V and J, and all other rearrangements were classified as non-productive. CDR3 was defined by IMGT convention, running from the second conserved V-encoded cysteine to the conserved J-encoded phenylalanine. Sequences without an unambiguous match to a single V gene segment were excluded from the earlier analysis of over 500 of the donors. In an earlier analysis of approximately 560 of the donors, a V segment was called functional when productive rearrangements were above 56.7%, and segregating when the standard deviation between donors exceeded 5%. To diagnose cytomegalovirus status from the catalog of TCR beta chain sequences, a statistical classification framework was built. V and J gene assignment, in a later analysis, came from comparing TCR nucleotide sequences with IMGT/GENE-DB human TR gene sequences. Using the TCRdist pipeline, a later analysis assigned CDR3 sequences along with most-parsimonious VDJ recombination scenarios. A later analysis defined each TCR beta chain by its CDR3 amino acid sequence plus V-gene family, and excluded reads lacking a unique V-gene family. To address suspected cross-contamination and a sequencing artifact, a later analysis removed around 600 highly shared, low-generation-probability nucleotide sequences. In a later analysis, a clonal expansion index was calculated for each public chain from normalized within-repertoire ranks of inferred template counts. Generation probabilities in a later analysis came from a VDJ recombination model fitted to out-of-frame rearrangements, and those results were checked against IGoR. A later analysis scored TCR-TCR, TCR-HLA and TCR-CMV co-occurrence with hypergeometric tests, applying a repertoire-size bias correction to TCR pairs. To estimate false discovery rates, a later analysis permuted the HLA or CMV assignments 20 times. In a later analysis, co-occurring TCRs were grouped using DBSCAN, and TCRdist sequence similarity was added for clustering within HLA-allele-positive subsets. Repertoires with fewer than 30,000 or more than 120,000 public chains were left out of co-occurrence clustering, as were four to six repertoires with anomalous nucleotide sharing. Not all clones reach the TCRdb copy of this immuneACCESS table, which keeps in-frame sequences only. Checked studies attribute under half of the gap to unresolved V genes and leave the rest unexplained. The V and J calls and the clone size are those of that table, but D and trimming were determined from the DNA. The sample table lists under 200,000 clones, about 83% of them with a count of one. 4.5% to 7.5% of the sample rests with the top ten.

The data originate from a study of cytomegalovirus exposure and HLA in healthy donors (TCRdb year 2017). For the study in its entirety: An earlier analysis of approximately 640 of the donors reported approximately 300 Gb of sequence data and 100 million to 140 million unique TCR beta sequences from roughly 180 million T cells. Both class I and class II loci were covered by HLA typing, at four-digit resolution. Roughly 300 gigabases of sequencing data and around 80 million unique TCR sequences made up an early release that covered 500 to 650 HLA-typed donors. The study aimed to test whether signatures of past pathogen exposure could be identified by cataloging public T cell receptors. Across about 380 genotyped donors of the cohort, an average of about 240,000 unique TCR beta nucleotide sequences per donor were sequenced, and roughly 20% of those sequences were non-productive. Typing coverage differed by locus: A, B, C, DRB1 and DQB1 were typed in roughly 620-630 donors, DQA1 in around 500, DPA1 in some 610, and DPB1 in roughly 470. In an earlier analysis of roughly 540 of the donors, high-throughput TCR beta sequencing was used to judge whether each TCR beta V gene segment behaved as functional or pseudogenic. Among the roughly 410 genotyped donors, around 81% belonged to the genetic ancestry cluster associated with self-reported Caucasian donors. A separate validation cohort of more than 100 different subjects was used in addition to the 666-subject first cohort. Rather than drawing on any new phenotypic data, the later analysis identified candidate immune exposures from TCR beta sequences and the way those sequences occurred across donors. Donor age, sex, ethnicity and CMV serostatus were compiled alongside the repertoire data. Every repertoire in the discovery cohort had been generated on one and the same sequencing platform. To predict cytomegalovirus infection status, the study brought together high-throughput TCR immunosequencing, statistical association of individual TCRs with disease status, and machine learning. In a later genetic analysis, genome-wide SNP genotypes for 398 of the 666 donors were used, and that subset was treated as a discovery cohort. Several DR-DQ haplotypes were handled as single units for association and clustering because linkage in the cohort was strong. A later analysis re-examined previously published TCR beta repertoires from 600 to 700 donors and added high-resolution HLA genotyping to investigate patterns of TCR occurrence. Using immunosequencing, the study profiled T cell repertoires from some 670 subjects and related those repertoires to cytomegalovirus serostatus. The investigation overall reported the following: A further reported finding was that TCR beta sequences accurately predicted the HLA-A and HLA-B alleles for most subjects in the first cohort. According to the authors, the approach could potentially be generalized to other disease states and immunological phenotypes. In the study, approximately 160 TCR beta chains were listed as associated with cytomegalovirus. A later analysis found that TCR association rates varied across HLA loci, with DRB1 alleles showing the most associated TCRs and HLA-C alleles the fewest. Because some donors lacked HLA typing at each locus, the association tests relied only on the typed subset. Because counts were too low, 15 or so rarely observed V segments, including chromosome 9 orphons, were excluded from the earlier analysis of under 650 of the donors. Compared with equally common non-associated chains, HLA-associated TCR beta chains in a later analysis were more clonally expanded and had lower generation probabilities. Several of the top co-occurrence clusters appeared to be linked to parvovirus B19, influenza, CMV and Epstein-Barr virus, according to a later analysis. A later genetic analysis associated a missense DCLRE1C variant with V-gene and J-gene trimming of TCR beta chains, and an independent cohort replicated the association. In a later analysis, most CMV-associated TCR beta chains were found to appear HLA-restricted, with HLA associations seemingly driven largely by CMV exposure. Sequencing depth was assumed to be roughly uniform across donors in the presence/absence analyses, though that assumption may not hold. Most TCR sequences were observed very rarely across donors, whereas some public TCRs were present in many individuals. This cohort had only TCR beta chains sequenced, and the lack of alpha or paired-chain data limited which features could be detected. The sequencing pipeline was judged likely to have produced a cluster of highly shared sequence variants as a technical artifact. Linkage disequilibrium might explain the correlated functional status among segregating V segments, but an unknown experimental factor could not be ruled out. Broadly in line with IMGT annotations, most TCR beta V segments showed up in productive rearrangements about 87% or about 30% of the time in an earlier analysis of some 590 of the donors. For the cohort, immune exposure information was limited to CMV serostatus. A later analysis associated about 17,000 TCR beta sequences with specific HLA alleles at a false discovery rate of 0.05. The classifier was reported to diagnose cytomegalovirus status with high specificity and sensitivity in both the original cohort and the validation cohort. The 87-base-pair reads could not distinguish some IMGT-functional V segments, including TRBV6-2 and TRBV6-3, so those segments were excluded. A few of the identified cytomegalovirus-associated TCR beta chains were confirmed in vitro to be specific for cytomegalovirus antigens. In a later genetic analysis, fewer N-insertions in productive TCRs were reported among donors in an Asian-associated ancestry cluster than the roughly 700-donor mean. When HLA alleles, especially DR and DQ, strongly co-occurred, TCR associations were difficult to assign to individual alleles.

The cohort consisted of some 730 healthy bone marrow donors. Cohort members were all nominally healthy when sampled, although unrecorded immune exposures were likely present. The donor tested CMV seropositive, placing the donor among the approximately 310 seropositive members of the cohort. Every donor gave a peripheral blood sample, and the peripheral blood mononuclear cells from that sample were used for TCR beta sequencing. Genomic DNA was extracted from the blood cell samples with the Qiagen DNeasy Blood Extraction Kit. At the junction V is shortened by 4 bases and J by 4 bases; bases outside the gene matches: 7. From a lookup of the germline V gene, CDR1 and CDR2 are LGHNA and YNFKEQ. The CDR3 contains 15 residues, cysteine and phenylalanine counted. The retained sequence is limited to the CDR3, 45 bases, with the frame set at the first base.

Material for sequencing was PBMCs. This receptor chain uses TRBV4-2 and TRBJ1-1, with 9 junctional bases fitting TRBD1. The TCR sequence derives from a woman aged 25 to 39 in good health and CMV-seropositive. The bases read TGTGCCAGCAGCCCAGTGACAGGGGGGAGCACTGAAGCTTTCTTT. Translated, this is CASSPVTGGSTEAFF.